The 32 T cell receptor beta chains below come from one sample, sequenced in a study of shared clonotypes between healthy human individuals. Only in-frame clones appear in the TCRdb table, and some are missing; sequencing was by immunoSEQ multiplex PCR. The sample holds under 1,100,000 clones, 65% to 80% seen once. What was sequenced was memory CD4+ T cells sorted from blood. Subset here: CD45RA-negative fraction. The receptors here all came from a man between 18 and 35 years old in good health.

The chain is built from TRBV5-1 and TRBJ1-1; D not certain. CDR1 and CDR2 from the germline V gene are SGHRS and YFSETQ. With 0 bases removed from V and 6 bases from J, the gap between germline ends came to 12 bases. This CDR3 is 14 amino acids long. Written as DNA, the CDR3 is TGCGCCAGCAGCTTGGATATGCTCCCGGCTGAAGCTTTCTTT. Its translation: CASSLDMLPAEAFF.

On this clone: This may come from a read error, since a much larger clone is one base off. CDR3 DNA sequence: TGTGCCAGCAGCCACAGGGAGAACACTGAAGCTTTCTTT. Encoded protein: CASSHRENTEAFF. The gene calls are TRBV7-9 and TRBJ1-1; the D gene is possibly TRBD1 (6 bases). The CDR3 contains 13 residues. The ends were cut back, 5 bases at V and 1 base at J, with 8 bases in the middle. Germline V gives CDR1 SEHNR, CDR2 FQNEAQ (reference sequence).

J is TRBJ2-5 and V is TRBV15, with D possibly being TRBD2 (7 bases). CDR1 and CDR2 from the germline V gene are LNHNV and YYDKDF (reference sequence). The CDR3 has 15 amino acids. V was cut by 1 base and J by 2 bases, with 11 bases left in between. CDR3 residues: CATSRAAGTQETQYF. The DNA of the CDR3 is TGTGCCACCAGCAGAGCAGCGGGGACACAAGAGACCCAGTACTTC.

V is TRBV25-1 and J is TRBJ1-1; 10 nucleotides line up with TRBD1. V lost 4 bases and J lost 3; bases outside the gene matches: 8. CDR1 and CDR2 (germline): MGHDK, SYGVNS. The CDR3 runs to 16 residues. CDR3: CASSAAAGTGDTEAFF. The CDR3 bases are TGTGCCAGCAGTGCGGCAGCCGGGACAGGGGACACTGAAGCTTTCTTT.

The chain couples TRBV2 to TRBJ1-5; TRBD1 is a possible D gene (6 bases). This CDR3 comprises 13 residues. CDR1 and CDR2 from the germline V gene are SNHLY and FYNNEI. V lost 8 bases to trimming and J lost 4 bases, with 12 bases between them. This CDR3 reads CASGTGQNQPQHF. DNA of the CDR3: TGTGCCAGCGGAACAGGGCAAAATCAGCCCCAGCATTTT.

With regard to this clone: It differs at one base from a far larger clone, so likely a read error. This chain connects TRBV7-2 to TRBJ1-2; 7 nucleotides agree with TRBD1. The CDR3 totals 14 residues. V lost 5 bases and J lost 0; bases outside the gene matches: 3. Germline assignment: CDR1 SGHTA and CDR2 FQGNSA. The CDR3 DNA reads as TGTGCCAGCAGCCCCGGGACAGCTAACTATGGCTACACCTTC. Its protein is CASSPGTANYGYTF.

With respect to this clone: This CDR3 is also generated by other DNA sequences in the sample. CDR3 residues: CAWRGGEDQPQHF. The CDR3, as DNA: TGTGCCTGGAGGGGGGGCGAGGATCAGCCCCAGCATTTT. V is TRBV30 and J is TRBJ1-5; weak D call: TRBD1 (6 bases). This CDR3 is built from 13 residues. Between the trimmed V and J ends, which lost 3 bases and 5 bases, there was a span of 11 bases. Per the germline V gene, CDR1 is GTSNPN and CDR2 is SVGIG (reference sequence).

The CDR3 nucleotides read TGTGCCAGCAGCGTAGCCTTGGGGGCGCAGGGCTACACCTTC. It codes for CASSVALGAQGYTF. The chain joins TRBV9 to TRBJ1-2; maybe TRBD1 (6 bases). Per germline, CDR1 SGDLS and CDR2 YYNGEE. CDR3 length: 14 amino acids. V gave up 0 bases and J gave up 8 bases, with 14 bases separating them.

This clone was counted a few times. This sequence joins TRBV19 and TRBJ2-7; perhaps D is TRBD1 or TRBD2 (6 bases each). The ends were cut back, 5 bases at V and 4 bases at J, with 18 bases in the middle. CDR1 and CDR2 (germline): LNHDA, SQIVND (reference sequence). This CDR3 is built from 15 residues. CDR3 region: CASSAKQGTGYEQYF. CDR3 nucleotides: TGTGCCAGTAGTGCCAAGCAGGGGACTGGGTACGAGCAGTACTTC.

This clone appeared a single time. This chain uses TRBV6-1 with TRBJ1-5; TRBD1 aligns across 7 bases. This CDR3 comprises 14 residues. In germline, CDR1 is MNHNS, CDR2 SASEGT. V gave up 6 bases and J gave up 7 bases; unmatched junction bases: 9. CDR3 protein: CASRYTGVRQPQHF. CDR3 bases: TGTGCCAGCAGGTATACAGGGGTAAGGCAGCCCCAGCATTTT.

The chain links TRBV6-5 to TRBJ1-6, with D maybe TRBD1 (5 bases). CDR3 length equals 14 residues. From germline, CDR1 is MNHEY and CDR2 SVGAGI. Trimming removed 2 bases from V and 6 bases from J, with 8 bases in between. As DNA, the CDR3 is TGTGCCAGCAGTTACACAGGCCTTAATTCACCCCTCCACTTT. Amino acids: CASSYTGLNSPLHF.

The V call is TRBV30, the J call TRBJ2-2; no clear D gene. The CDR3 runs to 17 residues. Germline lookup yields CDR1 GTSNPN and CDR2 SVGIG (reference sequence). Trimming pared 4 bases from V and 2 bases from J, leaving 20 bases between. The CDR3 region is CAWMARIQSPNTGELFF. In nucleotides, the CDR3 is TGTGCCTGGATGGCGCGGATACAATCGCCAAACACCGGGGAGCTGTTTTTT. Variable domain in full (rest from reference TRBV30 and TRBJ2-2): SQTIHQWPATLVQPVGSPLSLECTVEGTSNPNLYWYRQAAGRGLQLLFYSVGIGQISSEVPQNLSASRPQDRQFILSSKKLLLSDSGFYLCAWMARIQSPNTGELFFGEGSRLTVL.

The genes are TRBV5-1 and TRBJ2-5; 8 positions agree with TRBD2. The CDR3 is 15 residues long. Germline trimming cut 4 bases from V and 1 base from J; bases unmatched to any gene: 6. CDR1 and CDR2 from the germline V gene are SGHRS and YFSETQ. The CDR3 is CASSRTGGTQETQYF. The CDR3 region has the DNA TGCGCCAGCAGCCGAACGGGGGGGACCCAAGAGACCCAGTACTTC.

To note about this clone: Other DNA sequences of this sample code for an identical CDR3. The gene calls are TRBV11-2 and TRBJ2-7; TRBD2 matches at 9 bases. Trimming at V came to 1 base and at J to 2 bases, leaving 3 bases not matched to a gene. Germline CDR1 is SGHAT and CDR2 is FQNNGV. The CDR3 sequence is 15 residues long. CDR3 sequence reads: CASSLGAGGPYEQYF. The CDR3 nucleotides read TGTGCCAGCAGCTTAGGAGCGGGGGGCCCCTACGAGCAGTACTTC.

The CDR3 is CASSWTVGSGNTIYF. The CDR3 region has the DNA TGTGCCAGCAGCTGGACAGTGGGCTCTGGAAACACCATATATTTT. The J gene is TRBJ1-3, the V gene TRBV5-6; tentatively, D is TRBD1 (6 bases). Germline CDR1 SGHDT, CDR2 YYEEEE. Trimming left V 3 bases short and J 0 bases short, with 10 bases between. This CDR3 comprises 15 residues.

V gene TRBV5-1 combines with J gene TRBJ2-7; maybe TRBD2 (6 bases). Trimming stripped 4 bases from V and 1 base from J, with 15 bases between. This CDR3 comprises 15 residues. Germline V gene lookup returns CDR1 SGHRS and CDR2 YFSETQ. The CDR3 bases are TGCGCCAGCAGCCCGGGGGACCCTCTATCCTACGAGCAGTACTTC. This encodes CASSPGDPLSYEQYF.

CDR3 region: CASSESLAGGTQYF. In nucleotides, the CDR3 is TGCGCCAGCAGTGAGTCCCTAGCGGGGGGGACGCAGTATTTT. The V and J genes are TRBV10-1 and TRBJ2-3; 12 nucleotides match TRBD2. CDR3 length equals 14 residues. Germline CDR1 reads WNHNN; CDR2 reads SYGVQD (reference sequence). V was pared by 0 bases and J by 9 bases, with 1 base of the junction left unmatched.

V is TRBV18 and J is TRBJ2-3; D gene unclear. Trimming removed 3 bases at V and 2 bases at J, with 6 bases between. Germline V gene lookup returns CDR1 KGHSH and CDR2 LQKENI. CDR3 size: 13 residues. The CDR3 loop is CASSPSLTDTQYF. The CDR3 DNA reads as TGTGCCAGCTCACCCTCCCTCACAGATACGCAGTATTTT.

This clone was counted a few times. V is TRBV7-2 and J is TRBJ1-5; the match to TRBD1 covers 8 bases. With 6 bases clipped from V and 0 bases from J, the junction kept 7 bases outside the gene matches. The CDR3 is made up of 16 amino acids. Germline CDR1 is SGHTA and CDR2 is FQGNSA. The CDR3 reads CASRWTGTDSNQPQHF. The CDR3 nucleotides are TGTGCCAGCAGATGGACAGGGACGGATAGCAATCAGCCCCAGCATTTT.

A single count supports this clone. A read error is likely here: a far larger clone is one base away. This sample also contains other DNA sequences that code for the same CDR3. This chain links TRBV5-5 with TRBJ1-5, with 8 bases lining up with TRBD1. Germline V lookup: CDR1 SGHKS, CDR2 YYEKEE (reference sequence). Unmatched junction bases numbered 3, after V lost 4 bases and J lost 3 bases. The CDR3 is made up of 14 amino acids. CDR3 amino acids: CASSLGQANQPQHF. Written as DNA, the CDR3 is TGTGCCAGCAGCCTGGGACAGGCCAATCAGCCCCAGCATTTT.

This clone was picked up a small number of times. In DNA form, the CDR3 reads TGTGCCAGCTCCCGGGGAGCGGCAGATACGCAGTATTTT. It codes for CASSRGAADTQYF. The chain combines TRBV18 with TRBJ2-3; D might be TRBD2 (5 bases). V shed 6 bases and J shed 4 bases, with 11 bases lying between them. The CDR3 runs to 13 residues. Germline-derived CDR1 and CDR2 are KGHSH and LQKENI. Looking up the rest from reference TRBV18 and TRBJ2-3 gives the full variable domain: NAGVMQNPRHLVRRRGQEARLRCSPMKGHSHVYWYRQLPEEGLKFMVYLQKENIIDESGMPKERFSAEFPKEGPSILRIQQVVRGDSAAYFCASSRGAADTQYFGPGTRLTVL.

This chain uses TRBV5-6 with TRBJ1-1, with D maybe TRBD1 (5 bases). The CDR3 length is 15 residues. V was clipped by 4 bases and J by 3 bases, with 16 bases between them. In germline, CDR1 is SGHDT, CDR2 YYEEEE. The CDR3 sequence is CASSPQDKLYTEAFF. The DNA of the CDR3 is TGTGCCAGCAGCCCGCAGGACAAACTTTACACTGAAGCTTTCTTT.

This rearrangement joins TRBV9 to TRBJ1-2; 9 nucleotides match TRBD1. The CDR3 is made up of 15 amino acids. Losses at the gene ends were 4 bases for V and 7 bases for J; bases not matched to a gene: 11. Germline CDR1 reads SGDLS; CDR2 reads YYNGEE. CDR3 protein: CASSLRTGVEGGYTF. The CDR3 nucleotides read TGTGCCAGCAGCCTCCGGACAGGGGTAGAAGGTGGCTACACCTTC.

In its sample, this clone was seen a few times. This chain joins TRBV30 and TRBJ2-1, with D possibly being TRBD2 (6 bases). The CDR3 is 17 amino acids. V lost 2 bases, J lost 0 bases, and 17 bases lay in between. Per the germline V gene, CDR1 is GTSNPN and CDR2 is SVGIG (reference sequence). CDR3 sequence: CAWSYGLSGSSYNEQFF. CDR3 nucleotides: TGTGCCTGGAGTTACGGCCTCTCCGGGAGCTCCTACAATGAGCAGTTCTTC.

The chain joins TRBV7-2 to TRBJ2-7, with a possible D match to TRBD2 (5 bases). The CDR3 totals 16 residues. Deletions cut 3 bases from V and 1 base from J, with 16 bases between. The germline CDR1 and CDR2 sequences are SGHTA and FQGNSA. The CDR3 nucleotides are TGTGCCAGCAGCTTCAGCCCTACTAGTAGTTCCTACGAGCAGTACTTC. This gives the protein CASSFSPTSSSYEQYF.

The V gene is TRBV2, the J gene TRBJ1-4; no clear D gene. V was shortened by 6 bases and J by 0 bases, with 20 bases between the two germline ends. Germline loops: CDR1 SNHLY, CDR2 FYNNEI. The CDR3 runs 18 residues. Written as DNA, the CDR3 is TGTGCCAGCAGCCCCCGTTTTTGGGCTCCGTCAACTAATGAAAAACTGTTTTTT. It encodes CASSPRFWAPSTNEKLFF.

This clone was recorded many times. The J gene is TRBJ2-7, the V gene TRBV28; a weak D match, TRBD1 (7 bases). The V gene's germline CDR1 is MDHEN and CDR2 SYDVKM. The CDR3 loop spans 12 amino acids. Between the trimmed V and J ends, which lost 5 bases and 7 bases, there was a span of 12 bases. CDR3 sequence reads: CASSLQGREQYF. CDR3 in DNA: TGTGCCAGCAGTCTACAGGGGAGGGAGCAGTACTTC.

This chain links TRBV5-1 with TRBJ1-1, with D perhaps TRBD1 (6 bases). Trimming removed 2 bases at V and 0 bases at J, with 11 bases between. CDR1 is SGHRS and CDR2 is YFSETQ in the germline V gene. The CDR3 contains 15 residues. The CDR3 sequence is CASSLQGTLNTEAFF. The CDR3 DNA is TGCGCCAGCAGCTTACAGGGCACCTTGAACACTGAAGCTTTCTTT.

This rearrangement joins TRBV7-9 to TRBJ2-5; TRBD2 matches at 8 bases. The V segment lost 5 bases and the J segment 5 bases; nucleotides outside the gene matches: 19. CDR3 length equals 18 residues. Germline V gene sequence: CDR1 SEHNR, CDR2 FQNEAQ (reference sequence). CDR3 residues: CASSPGYSGKVQWETQYF. CDR3 coding DNA: TGTGCCAGCAGCCCTGGGTATAGCGGGAAAGTGCAGTGGGAGACCCAGTACTTC.

The rearrangement uses TRBV9 and TRBJ1-3, with a weak D call TRBD1 (5 bases). The CDR3 runs 17 residues. Trimming shortened V by 2 bases and J by 0 bases, and 15 bases separated the two germline ends. Germline assignment: CDR1 SGDLS and CDR2 YYNGEE. CDR3 residues: CASSVGGWDPSGNTIYF. The CDR3 nucleotides read TGTGCCAGCAGCGTGGGAGGGTGGGACCCCTCTGGAAACACCATATATTTT.

This clone was counted only a few times. This rearrangement joins TRBV5-8 to TRBJ2-7; no clear D gene. Trimming removed 4 bases at V and 2 bases at J, with 13 bases between. The CDR3 extends over 14 amino acids. CDR1 and CDR2 (germline): SGHTS, YDEGEE. CDR3 sequence reads: CASSPPLGPYEQYF. In DNA form, the CDR3 reads TGTGCCAGCAGCCCCCCCCTGGGCCCCTACGAGCAGTACTTC.

The chain couples TRBV10-3 to TRBJ2-3; TRBD2 matches at 10 bases. The CDR3 runs to 15 residues. Per germline, CDR1 ENHRY and CDR2 SYGVKD. V lost 4 bases and J lost 4; bases outside the gene matches: 5. The CDR3 here is CAISGLAGGADTQYF. CDR3 coding DNA: TGTGCCATCAGTGGATTAGCGGGAGGCGCAGATACGCAGTATTTT.